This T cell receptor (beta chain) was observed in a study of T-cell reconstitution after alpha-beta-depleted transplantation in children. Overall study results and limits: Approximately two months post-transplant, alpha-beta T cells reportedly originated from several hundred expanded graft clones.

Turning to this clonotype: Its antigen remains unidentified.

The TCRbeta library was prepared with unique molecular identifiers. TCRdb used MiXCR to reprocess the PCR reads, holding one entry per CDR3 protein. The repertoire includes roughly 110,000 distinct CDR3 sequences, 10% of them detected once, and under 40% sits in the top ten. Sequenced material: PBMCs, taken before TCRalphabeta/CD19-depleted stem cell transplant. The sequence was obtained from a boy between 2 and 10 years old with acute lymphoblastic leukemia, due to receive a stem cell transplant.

CDR3 region: CSVGDYFTDTQYF. CDR3 bases: TGCAGTGTAGGGGACTACTTCACAGATACGCAGTATTTT. The chain joins TRBV20-1 to TRBJ2-3; 7 bases map to TRBD2. This CDR3 region has 13 residues. V shed 7 bases and J 2 bases; nucleotides not matched to a gene: 6. Germline values: CDR1 DFQATT, CDR2 SNEGSKA (reference sequence).